This passage covers 32 T cell receptor beta chains from one sample sequenced in a study of blood T cell repertoires in COVID-19. Assay: immunoSEQ multiplex PCR; the TCRdb copy retains only in-frame clones and omits some. The table lists 70,000 to 85,000 clones, approximately 80% of them singletons. The sequenced sample was peripheral blood. The receptors originated from a woman older than 75 with acute or convalescent COVID-19.

The V and J genes are TRBV6-2 or TRBV6-3 and TRBJ1-6; D gene uncertain. CDR3 size: 15 residues. V dropped 5 bases and J dropped 4 bases, with 12 bases sitting between them. Germline loops: CDR1 MNHEY, CDR2 SVGEGT. CDR3 amino acids: CASSPPRSYNSPLHF. The CDR3 nucleotides are TGTGCCAGCAGTCCCCCACGGAGTTATAATTCACCCCTCCACTTT.

Notes on this clone: One end of the junction is discordant with germline, which a read error may explain. V usage is TRBV6-5 and J usage is TRBJ1-2, with 7 bases aligning to TRBD1. There are 12 residues in the CDR3. CDR1 and CDR2 (germline): MNHEY, SVGAGI. The CDR3 sequence is CASVDRDGSLSF. CDR3 DNA: TGTGCCAGCGTCGACAGGGACGGAAGCTTATCTTTC.

The chain uses TRBV3-1 (or the pseudogene TRBV3-2) and TRBJ1-2, with 7 bases aligning to TRBD1. This CDR3 contains 16 residues. V lost 3 bases, J lost 6 bases, and 13 bases stayed unmatched. Germline CDR1 LGHDT, CDR2 YNNKEL (reference sequence). CDR3 amino acids: CASSHLLPGGIHGYTF. CDR3 bases: TGTGCCAGCAGCCACCTCTTGCCAGGGGGTATACATGGCTACACCTTC.

The rearrangement joins TRBV6-6 to TRBJ2-7, with D unresolved. V shed 4 bases and J shed 0 bases, with 13 bases lying between them. In germline, CDR1 is MNHNY, CDR2 SVGAGI (reference sequence). The length of the CDR3 is 15 residues. This CDR3 is CASSSPTLNSYEQYF. The CDR3 DNA reads as TGTGCCAGCAGTTCTCCCACCCTAAACTCCTACGAGCAGTACTTC.

CDR3 nucleotide sequence: TGTGCCTGGAGTGTACTAGGCAGTTCTGGAAACACCATATATTTT. Its translation: CAWSVLGSSGNTIYF. The rearrangement uses TRBV30 and TRBJ1-3; D uncertain. Trimming removed 0 bases at V and 1 base at J, with 10 bases between. The CDR3 loop spans 15 amino acids. From germline, CDR1 is GTSNPN and CDR2 SVGIG (reference sequence).

This clone was counted a single time. J is TRBJ2-3 and V is TRBV10-3; D unclear. The CDR3 sequence is 15 residues long. In germline, CDR1 is ENHRY, CDR2 SYGVKD. Between the trimmed V and J ends, which lost 3 bases and 6 bases, there was a span of 16 bases. The CDR3 DNA follows: TGTGCCATCAGTGACTTAGGCGACCCGAGGGATACGCAGTATTTT. This translates into CAISDLGDPRDTQYF.

The J gene is TRBJ2-7, the V gene TRBV6-2 or TRBV6-3; maybe TRBD1 (5 bases). Germline CDR1 is MNHEY and CDR2 is SVGEGT. There are 16 residues in the CDR3. V lost 0 bases and J 0 bases, leaving 12 bases between the germline ends. This chain's CDR3 is CASSYSARASSYEQYF. CDR3 nucleotide sequence: TGTGCCAGCAGTTACTCGGCCAGGGCGAGCTCCTACGAGCAGTACTTC.

This clone was detected only a few times. This chain connects TRBV7-3 to TRBJ1-1, with TRBD1 as a possible D gene (6 bases). V was shortened by 7 bases and J by 5 bases, with 17 bases between the two germline ends. The CDR3 sequence is 14 residues long. The V gene's germline CDR1 is SGHTA and CDR2 FQGTGA. CDR3 bases: TGTGCCAGCAACCAACCCGGGGGGCGGACTGAAGCTTTCTTT. Translating gives CASNQPGGRTEAFF.

The V and J genes are TRBV7-9 and TRBJ2-1; D is ambiguous. CDR1 is SEHNR, CDR2 FQNEAQ, per germline (reference sequence). Trimming left V 7 bases short and J 6 bases short, with 10 bases between. This CDR3 region has 12 residues. The DNA for the CDR3 is TGTGCCAGCAAGCCGAGCCCCAATGAGCAGTTCTTC. Translation: CASKPSPNEQFF.

This chain links TRBV6-2 or TRBV6-3 with TRBJ1-2, with TRBD1 matching 8 bases. The CDR3 covers 18 residues. The J segment lost 1 base and the V segment lost 2 bases, leaving 12 bases of the junction unmatched. Germline V lookup: CDR1 MNHEY, CDR2 SVGEGT. The CDR3, as DNA: TGTGCCAGCAGTTACCGGGACAGGAATAAACCTTATAACTATGGCTACACCTTC. It translates to CASSYRDRNKPYNYGYTF.

This clone came up a few times. The chain combines TRBV24-1 with TRBJ2-7, with 8 bases lining up with TRBD1. The germline V gene encodes CDR1 KGHDR and CDR2 SFDVKD. The J segment lost 4 bases and the V segment lost 4 bases, leaving 11 bases of the junction unmatched. This CDR3 contains 16 residues. CDR3 residues: CATSDPGGPDPYEQYF. CDR3 in DNA: TGTGCCACCAGTGACCCAGGGGGCCCTGATCCATACGAGCAGTACTTC.

The rearrangement links TRBV5-4 to TRBJ2-6; D gene ambiguous. With 0 bases removed from V and 0 bases from J, the gap between germline ends came to 4 bases. The CDR3 covers 15 residues. Germline-derived CDR1 and CDR2 are SGHNT and YYREEE (reference sequence). The CDR3 protein is CASSLGLSGANVLTF. CDR3 DNA: TGTGCCAGCAGCTTGGGACTCTCTGGGGCCAACGTCCTGACTTTC.

Only one count was recorded for this clone. The rearrangement links TRBV5-1 to TRBJ1-3; D might be TRBD1 (5 bases). Trimming left V 2 bases short and J 8 bases short, with 8 bases between. This CDR3 spans 12 amino acids. CDR1 and CDR2 from the germline V gene are SGHRS and YFSETQ. The CDR3 sequence is CASSFLGDTIYF. CDR3 DNA: TGCGCCAGCAGCTTCTTAGGGGACACCATATATTTT.

This chain links TRBV9 with TRBJ2-7; possibly TRBD2 for D (6 bases). Germline loops: CDR1 SGDLS, CDR2 YYNGEE. V was shortened by 0 bases and J by 3 bases, with 13 bases between the two germline ends. The length of the CDR3 is 15 residues. CDR3 region: CASSVEGGDVYEQYF. As DNA, the CDR3 is TGTGCCAGCAGCGTAGAGGGCGGGGACGTCTACGAGCAGTACTTC.

This chain connects TRBV18 to TRBJ1-6, with 7 positions matching TRBD1. The CDR3 has 15 amino acids. CDR1 is KGHSH and CDR2 is LQKENI in the germline V gene. V lost 1 base to trimming and J lost 7 bases; unmatched junction nucleotides: 4. CDR3 in amino acids: CASSPLDRVNSPLHF. The CDR3 bases are TGTGCCAGCTCACCACTTGACAGGGTCAATTCACCCCTCCACTTT.

A few counts support this clone. The chain carries TRBV2 and TRBJ1-2, with TRBD1 as a possible D gene (5 bases). V was clipped by 3 bases and J by 4 bases, with 9 bases between them. Germline V gene sequence: CDR1 SNHLY, CDR2 FYNNEI. CDR3 size: 13 residues. Written as DNA, the CDR3 is TGTGCCAGCAGTGACCAGGGTAGCTATGGCTACACCTTC. Amino acids: CASSDQGSYGYTF. The whole variable domain, filled in from reference TRBV2 and TRBJ1-2, reads EPEVTQTPSHQVTQMGQEVILRCVPISNHLYFYWYRQILGQKVEFLVSFYNNEISEKSEIFDDQFSVERPDGSNFTLKIRSTKLEDSAMYFCASSDQGSYGYTFGSGTRLTVV.

The V call is TRBV5-8, the J call TRBJ1-5, with 7 bases that match TRBD1. With V trimmed by 4 bases and J by 6 bases, 13 bases remained unmatched. Germline V CDR1 and CDR2: SGHTS, YDEGEE. CDR3 length equals 16 residues. Written as DNA, the CDR3 is TGTGCCAGCAGCAAAGGACAGGAGGCCGTGGTTCAGCCCCAGCATTTT. Translated: CASSKGQEAVVQPQHF.

The V gene is TRBV5-1, the J gene TRBJ2-2; TRBD2 agrees at 8 bases. Trimming at V came to 0 bases and at J to 0 bases, leaving 7 bases not matched to a gene. The CDR3 extends over 18 amino acids. CDR1 SGHRS and CDR2 YFSETQ come from the germline V gene. The DNA for the CDR3 is TGCGCCAGCAGCTTGGCCCCGGGCGGGGGGACGAACACCGGGGAGCTGTTTTTT. Translation gives CASSLAPGGGTNTGELFF.

V usage is TRBV28 and J usage is TRBJ2-1; 8 bases map to TRBD1. CDR3 length: 15 amino acids. The V gene end was trimmed by 6 bases and the J gene end by 1 base; junction bases not matched to a gene: 5. Germline CDR1 and CDR2: MDHEN and SYDVKM. As DNA, the CDR3 is TGTGCCAGCAGCCCGACAGGGGCGTCCTACAATGAGCAGTTCTTC. Residues: CASSPTGASYNEQFF.

The chain links TRBV5-1 to TRBJ2-1; D may be TRBD1 (5 bases). Germline V gene sequence: CDR1 SGHRS, CDR2 YFSETQ. The CDR3 runs to 17 residues. Trimming left V 0 bases short and J 5 bases short, with 18 bases between. CDR3 sequence: CASSLEFRSRVHNEQFF. In DNA, the CDR3 is TGCGCCAGCAGCTTGGAATTCCGCTCCAGGGTCCACAATGAGCAGTTCTTC.

In nucleotides, the CDR3 is TGTGCCAGCAGCCAAGTTGCCGCCCGGGCGAACACCGGGGAGCTGTTTTTT. Its translation: CASSQVAARANTGELFF. This chain connects TRBV3-1 (or the pseudogene TRBV3-2) to TRBJ2-2; D gene unclear. Trimming took off 1 base at V and 0 bases at J, with 12 bases between the two ends. Germline V gene lookup returns CDR1 LGHDT and CDR2 YNNKEL (reference sequence). The length of the CDR3 is 17 residues.

The genes are TRBV27 and TRBJ1-2, with D possibly being TRBD1 (6 bases). Per germline, CDR1 MNHEY and CDR2 SMNVEV (reference sequence). V dropped 4 bases and J dropped 4 bases, with 22 bases sitting between them. This CDR3 comprises 17 residues. The CDR3 region is CASSSSQGFIGGYGYTF. The CDR3 coding sequence is TGTGCCAGCAGTTCCTCCCAGGGGTTCATAGGTGGCTATGGCTACACCTTC.

The chain joins TRBV11-3 to TRBJ1-1; D possibly corresponds to TRBD1 (6 bases). V lost 10 bases to trimming and J lost 3 bases, with 12 bases between them. The CDR3 consists of 12 residues. Per the germline V gene, CDR1 is SGHNT and CDR2 is YENEEA. CDR3 loop: CATRGGDTEAFF. The CDR3 bases are TGTGCCACCAGGGGCGGGGACACTGAAGCTTTCTTT.

The chain carries TRBV19 and TRBJ1-6; a possible D gene is TRBD1 (5 bases). The CDR3 is 16 residues long. Germline CDR1 is LNHDA and CDR2 is SQIVND (reference sequence). Between the trimmed V and J ends, which lost 3 bases and 1 base, there was a span of 10 bases. This chain's CDR3 is CASSIRGESYNSPLHF. The CDR3 DNA reads as TGTGCCAGTAGTATTCGGGGGGAGTCCTATAATTCACCCCTCCACTTT.

The CDR3 region has the DNA TGTGCCAGCAGCTTAGACTCGAATTCACCCCTCCACTTT. Its protein product is CASSLDSNSPLHF. The V call is TRBV7-9, the J call TRBJ1-6; no clear D. Trimming left V 1 base short and J 7 bases short, with 5 bases between. Germline V gene data show CDR1 as SEHNR and CDR2 as FQNEAQ (reference sequence). The CDR3 has 13 amino acids.

This chain connects TRBV10-3 to TRBJ1-1; 8 positions agree with TRBD1. Germline trimming cut 6 bases from V and 2 bases from J; bases unmatched to any gene: 2. CDR1 ENHRY and CDR2 SYGVKD come from the germline V gene. The length of the CDR3 is 13 residues. The CDR3 is CAIRGQANTEAFF. The DNA of the CDR3 is TGTGCCATCAGGGGACAGGCAAACACTGAAGCTTTCTTT.

The chain joins TRBV19 to TRBJ1-4; no clear D. From germline, CDR1 is LNHDA and CDR2 SQIVND (reference sequence). This CDR3 contains 15 residues. Trimming removed 4 bases at V and 5 bases at J, with 14 bases between. CDR3 coding DNA: TGTGCCAGTAGTAGGGTCGGCGGAGAAAATGAAAAACTGTTTTTT. Protein product: CASSRVGGENEKLFF.

J is TRBJ1-2 and V is TRBV28, with 7 bases fitting TRBD1. The junction had 14 bases not matched to a gene; V was cut back by 4 bases and J by 0 bases. Germline loops: CDR1 MDHEN, CDR2 SYDVKM. The CDR3 has 18 amino acids. The CDR3 sequence is CASSSYPADRKTNYGYTF. The CDR3 DNA sequence: TGTGCCAGCAGTTCCTACCCAGCGGACAGGAAAACTAACTATGGCTACACCTTC.

V usage is TRBV3-1 (or the pseudogene TRBV3-2) and J usage is TRBJ1-4; D gene ambiguous. V dropped 0 bases and J dropped 8 bases, with 7 bases sitting between them. The germline gives CDR1 LGHDT, CDR2 YNNKEL (reference sequence). The CDR3 extends over 13 amino acids. The CDR3 reads CASSQDFREKLFF. In nucleotides, the CDR3 is TGTGCCAGCAGCCAAGATTTCAGGGAAAAACTGTTTTTT.

The V and J genes are TRBV6-2 or TRBV6-3 and TRBJ1-6; D perhaps matches TRBD1 (5 bases). Per the germline V gene, CDR1 is MNHEY and CDR2 is SVGEGT. The V end lost 2 bases, the J end lost 3 bases, and 8 bases lay between the germline ends. CDR3 length: 15 amino acids. The CDR3 DNA sequence: TGTGCCAGCAGTTACGCGCAGGGCTATAATTCACCCCTCCACTTT. Protein sequence: CASSYAQGYNSPLHF.

This clone turned up a few times. The chain couples TRBV5-1 to TRBJ2-5; the D gene is possibly TRBD1 (5 bases). V lost 1 base and J 2 bases, leaving 18 bases between the germline ends. This CDR3 has 17 residues. The germline V gene encodes CDR1 SGHRS and CDR2 YFSETQ. CDR3 DNA sequence: TGCGCCAGCAGCTTGTTAGGCAGGGATCCCTCTCAAGAGACCCAGTACTTC. Encoded protein: CASSLLGRDPSQETQYF.

The gene calls are TRBV27 and TRBJ2-1; the match to TRBD2 covers 14 bases. With 4 bases clipped from V and 8 bases from J, the junction kept 7 bases outside the gene matches. The CDR3 loop spans 16 amino acids. Germline V lookup: CDR1 MNHEY, CDR2 SMNVEV (reference sequence). The CDR3 region is CASSSGLAGGPDEQFF. The CDR3 nucleotides are TGTGCCAGCAGTTCTGGACTAGCGGGGGGCCCGGATGAGCAGTTCTTC.